In its sample, the clone carrying this T cell receptor beta chain was seen many times. The antigen remains unidentified. This sample stems from a study of human T cells and chemical hapten exposure. Whole-study context: The use of 2% DPC on approximately 2 cm by approximately 2 cm of upper inner arm skin constituted sensitization.

TCRdb passed the RACE reads through MiXCR, listing each CDR3 protein once. The sample records 300,000 to 450,000 distinct CDR3 sequences, roughly 4.8% being singletons. The time point was: patch test 1, 2 weeks after DPC sensitization. Sample treatment: therapeutic diphenylcyclopropenone sensitization with weekly scalp DPC. Study results and caveats: With DPC sensitization, TCRs exceeding 1 in 1000 frequency showed no change.

V was pared by 1 base and J by 5 bases, with 7 bases of the junction left unmatched. Germline assignment: CDR1 GTSNPN and CDR2 SVGIG (reference sequence). This CDR3 has 15 residues. This sequence originates from a woman aged 45-59 years with alopecia areata. Some clones in this sample may be carry-over from other donors' samples. The sample in question was whole blood, obtained in connection with sensitization to the hapten diphenylcyclopropenone (DPC). This rearrangement joins TRBV30 to TRBJ2-1; 8 bases line up with TRBD1. DNA for the CDR3: TGTGCCTGGAGTGCCGGACAGGGAATAAACAATGAGCAGTTCTTC. This sequence encodes CAWSAGQGINNEQFF.